Following are 26 T cell receptor beta chains from one sample sequenced in a study of long-term antiretroviral therapy in people with HIV. Running of the v3.0 immunoSEQ assay took place at survey level. The protocol was immunoSEQ multiplex PCR, while the TCRdb copy is restricted to in-frame clones and leaves out a portion. This sample has about 27,000 clones, with roughly 80% found just once. Sample: unsorted PBMCs, taken 0.8 years before starting antiretroviral therapy. Source of these receptors: a man aged 18-30 years with HIV.

This clone was counted once. The chain employs TRBV30 and TRBJ2-1; D tentatively fits TRBD1 or TRBD2 (5 bases each). This CDR3 is built from 14 residues. CDR1 GTSNPN and CDR2 SVGIG come from the germline V gene (reference sequence). V lost 1 base and J 7 bases, leaving 14 bases between the germline ends. The CDR3 coding sequence is TGTGCCTGGAGTGGAGGGGTTGGAAAAAATGAGCAGTTCTTC. Protein: CAWSGGVGKNEQFF.

J is TRBJ2-3 and V is TRBV6-5, with no clear D. The V and J ends lost 6 bases and 5 bases respectively, with 6 bases between them. Germline V gene sequence: CDR1 MNHEY, CDR2 SVGAGI. This CDR3 has 11 amino acids. This CDR3 is CASRTRDTQYF. The DNA of the CDR3 is TGTGCCAGCAGGACCCGAGATACGCAGTATTTT.

The gene calls are TRBV29-1 and TRBJ2-5; 11 bases agree with TRBD2. The CDR3 contains 15 residues. The trim removed 7 bases at V and 2 bases at J, leaving 9 bases unmatched. Per the germline V gene, CDR1 is SQVTM and CDR2 is ANQGSEA. The CDR3 loop reads CSAGGGLAEQETQYF. The CDR3 coding sequence is TGCAGCGCTGGCGGGGGACTAGCGGAACAAGAGACCCAGTACTTC.

This chain joins TRBV9 and TRBJ2-3, with 10 bases aligning to TRBD2. CDR1 and CDR2 (germline): SGDLS, YYNGEE. Germline trimming cut 4 bases from V and 5 bases from J; bases unmatched to any gene: 7. CDR3 length equals 15 residues. CDR3 bases: TGTGCCAGCAGCTCCAGCGGGGGGGTGAGAGATACGCAGTATTTT. Its translation: CASSSSGGVRDTQYF.

The CDR3 spells CASRPGGNSYEQYF. The CDR3 nucleotides read TGTGCCAGCAGACCCGGGGGAAACTCCTACGAGCAGTACTTC. This chain joins TRBV7-8 and TRBJ2-7, with a possible D match to TRBD2 (6 bases). The CDR3 runs to 14 residues. Deletions cut 6 bases from V and 0 bases from J, with 12 bases between. From germline, CDR1 is SGHVS and CDR2 FQNEAQ.

The chain joins TRBV6-6 to TRBJ1-3, with unresolved D. Germline CDR1 reads MNHNY; CDR2 reads SVGAGI (reference sequence). The CDR3 has 15 residues. V gave up 2 bases and J gave up 0 bases, with 8 bases separating them. This chain's CDR3 is CASSYETSSGNTIYF. The CDR3 DNA follows: TGTGCCAGCAGTTACGAAACGAGCTCTGGAAACACCATATATTTT.

The chain recombines TRBV6-1 with TRBJ2-7, with D uncertain. Trimming took 5 bases from V and 1 from J, leaving 9 bases between them. Germline lookup yields CDR1 MNHNS and CDR2 SASEGT. The CDR3 is made up of 13 amino acids. CDR3 sequence: CASSRSRSYEQYF. The CDR3 DNA reads TGTGCCAGCAGTAGATCCAGGTCCTACGAGCAGTACTTC.

The chain recombines TRBV11-1 with TRBJ2-7; tentatively, D is TRBD1 (6 bases). Germline loops: CDR1 SGHAT, CDR2 FQDESV (reference sequence). Deletions cut 3 bases from V and 6 bases from J, with 12 bases between. The CDR3 loop spans 13 amino acids. This CDR3 reads CASSLGHTGEQYF. CDR3 nucleotides: TGTGCCAGCAGCTTGGGACATACGGGCGAGCAGTACTTC.

The rearrangement uses TRBV9 and TRBJ2-7, with a possible D match to TRBD2 (6 bases). The CDR3 is 15 residues long. Germline lookup yields CDR1 SGDLS and CDR2 YYNGEE. V lost 2 bases and J lost 3, with 15 bases in between. CDR3 sequence: CASSVGSLTFYEQYF. DNA of the CDR3: TGTGCCAGCAGCGTCGGGAGTTTAACGTTCTACGAGCAGTACTTC.

The V gene is TRBV28, the J gene TRBJ2-7; TRBD1 matches at 8 bases. Germline CDR1 is MDHEN and CDR2 is SYDVKM. Trimming took 5 bases from V and 4 from J; bases not matched to a gene: 7. The CDR3 loop spans 14 amino acids. As DNA, the CDR3 is TGTGCCAGCAGTACCAGGGGGCCCCTATACGAGCAGTACTTC. Its translation is CASSTRGPLYEQYF.

This rearrangement joins TRBV9 to TRBJ1-4, with D perhaps matching TRBD1 (6 bases). The CDR3 loop spans 14 amino acids. Germline V gene lookup returns CDR1 SGDLS and CDR2 YYNGEE. With 0 bases removed from V and 8 bases from J, the gap between germline ends came to 11 bases. The CDR3 here is CASSVAGGSEKLFF. Here the CDR3 DNA reads TGTGCCAGCAGCGTAGCTGGGGGCAGCGAAAAACTGTTTTTT.

J is TRBJ2-1 and V is TRBV4-1, with D perhaps TRBD2 (7 bases). The CDR3 runs 17 residues. Trimming took off 4 bases at V and 2 bases at J, with 18 bases between the two ends. The V gene's germline CDR1 is MGHRA and CDR2 YSYEKL. The CDR3 DNA sequence: TGCGCCAGCAGCCTACGTGAAAGGGGGGGTGCCTACAATGAGCAGTTCTTC. Its translation is CASSLRERGGAYNEQFF.

This sequence joins TRBV19 and TRBJ1-2; the D gene is possibly TRBD1 (5 bases). This CDR3 is built from 16 residues. Trimming stripped 7 bases from V and 6 bases from J, with 24 bases between. Germline V gives CDR1 LNHDA, CDR2 SQIVND (reference sequence). In DNA, the CDR3 is TGTGCCAGTACCCCCCCGGGACGGGGGGGGATTAATGGCTACACCTTC. It codes for CASTPPGRGGINGYTF.

V usage is TRBV20-1 and J usage is TRBJ2-3; D ambiguous. The V gene's germline CDR1 is DFQATT and CDR2 SNEGSKA (reference sequence). V was trimmed by 3 bases and J by 4 bases, leaving 2 bases between them. This CDR3 contains 10 residues. The CDR3 loop reads CSASADTQYF. The CDR3 DNA sequence: TGCAGTGCTAGCGCAGATACGCAGTATTTT.

This rearrangement joins TRBV5-5 to TRBJ1-4, with 9 bases fitting TRBD1. CDR1 and CDR2 (germline): SGHKS, YYEKEE (reference sequence). V gave up 3 bases and J gave up 7 bases; unmatched junction bases: 7. The CDR3 runs to 15 residues. The CDR3 DNA reads TGTGCCAGCAGCTCGCCGGGGACAGGGAGTGAAAAACTGTTTTTT. This gives the protein CASSSPGTGSEKLFF.

This chain uses TRBV12-5 with TRBJ2-3, with D unresolved. The CDR3 sequence is 16 residues long. Germline loops: CDR1 LGHNT, CDR2 FRNRAP. The V gene lost 0 bases and the J gene lost 1 base, with 11 bases spanning the gap. CDR3 region: CASGLVIGGGTDTQYF. The CDR3 DNA follows: TGTGCTAGTGGTTTGGTAATTGGCGGAGGCACAGATACGCAGTATTTT.

J is TRBJ2-1 and V is TRBV5-8; 7 bases line up with TRBD1. Germline CDR1 is SGHTS and CDR2 is YDEGEE. With 1 base clipped from V and 9 bases from J, the junction kept 16 bases outside the gene matches. CDR3 length: 17 amino acids. The CDR3 sequence: CASSLWDVQGIACEQFF. The CDR3 nucleotides are TGTGCCAGCAGCTTGTGGGATGTACAGGGGATTGCTTGTGAGCAGTTCTTC.

CDR3 coding DNA: TGTGCCAGCAGTCCCGGGACAGGGAACGACGAGCAGTACTTC. Protein sequence: CASSPGTGNDEQYF. This chain links TRBV25-1 with TRBJ2-7; 9 nucleotides line up with TRBD1. The length of the CDR3 is 14 residues. Germline V gene sequence: CDR1 MGHDK, CDR2 SYGVNS. The junction had 7 bases not matched to a gene; V was cut back by 5 bases and J by 5 bases.

The chain recombines TRBV5-4 with TRBJ2-3, with D maybe TRBD1 (6 bases). Trimming left V 4 bases short and J 6 bases short, with 12 bases between. Germline V CDR1 and CDR2: SGHNT, YYREEE (reference sequence). The CDR3 covers 13 residues. In DNA form, the CDR3 reads TGTGCCAGCAGCCCCTCAGGGGCGGATACGCAGTATTTT. This sequence encodes CASSPSGADTQYF.

For this clone: Other DNA sequences in the sample encode the same CDR3. The chain combines TRBV6-5 with TRBJ1-1; D is possibly TRBD1 (6 bases). The CDR3 sequence is 15 residues long. V was cut by 0 bases and J by 2 bases, with 10 bases left in between. Germline-derived CDR1 and CDR2 are MNHEY and SVGAGI. CDR3 amino acids: CASSYSSTGNTEAFF. The CDR3 DNA follows: TGTGCCAGCAGTTACTCCTCGACAGGAAACACTGAAGCTTTCTTT.

The chain couples TRBV18 to TRBJ2-1, with D perhaps given as TRBD1 or TRBD2 (5 bases each). Germline assignment: CDR1 KGHSH and CDR2 LQKENI. V shed 3 bases and J shed 9 bases, with 9 bases lying between them. The CDR3 has 12 residues. This CDR3 is CASSPGPTEQFF. As DNA, the CDR3 is TGTGCCAGCTCACCGGGACCTACTGAGCAGTTCTTC.

The rearrangement joins TRBV18 to TRBJ1-2, with a possible D match to TRBD1 (5 bases). This CDR3 spans 17 amino acids. Germline values: CDR1 KGHSH, CDR2 LQKENI. Trimming removed 3 bases at V and 3 bases at J, with 20 bases between. This CDR3 is CASSPNVGGEYDYGYTF. The CDR3, as DNA: TGTGCCAGCTCACCCAATGTGGGGGGGGAGTACGACTATGGCTACACCTTC.

This clone has only one observation. The V and J genes are TRBV29-1 and TRBJ1-2; maybe TRBD1 (6 bases). The CDR3 spans 13 residues. Germline-derived CDR1 and CDR2 are SQVTM and ANQGSEA. The germline V and J ends were trimmed by 1 base and 4 bases, with 10 bases remaining between them. The CDR3: CSVEVQGGYGYTF. In nucleotides, the CDR3 is TGCAGCGTTGAAGTACAGGGAGGCTATGGCTACACCTTC.

The rearrangement uses TRBV28 and TRBJ2-7; 8 bases fit TRBD1. Trimming took 5 bases from V and 6 from J; bases not matched to a gene: 15. Germline-derived CDR1 and CDR2 are MDHEN and SYDVKM. The length of the CDR3 is 16 residues. This chain's CDR3 is CASSPHSQGASREQYF. The DNA of the CDR3 is TGTGCCAGCAGTCCCCACTCCCAGGGGGCAAGTCGCGAGCAGTACTTC.

The chain couples TRBV15 to TRBJ1-2; D remains unclear. Between the trimmed V and J ends, which lost 1 base and 2 bases, there was a span of 5 bases. CDR1 and CDR2 (germline): LNHNV, YYDKDF (reference sequence). The CDR3 has 13 amino acids. The CDR3 reads CATSRGRNYGYTF. CDR3 nucleotides: TGTGCCACCAGCAGAGGGAGGAACTATGGCTACACCTTC.

V is TRBV15 and J is TRBJ2-1; possible D gene TRBD2, 6 bases. CDR1 and CDR2 from the germline V gene are LNHNV and YYDKDF (reference sequence). The CDR3 sequence is 16 residues long. The V and J ends lost 0 bases and 1 base respectively, with 10 bases between them. The CDR3 DNA reads as TGTGCCACCAGCAGAGACGGGAGTCAATCCTACAATGAGCAGTTCTTC. Translated, it gives CATSRDGSQSYNEQFF.